One sample yielded the 26 T cell receptor beta chains listed below, sequenced in a study of T cells after yellow fever vaccination. TCRdb re-called the 5' RACE reads through MiXCR, storing one row per CDR3 protein. Counted here are some 350,000 distinct CDR3 sequences, 8.5% to 10% occurring once; the ten biggest clones make up 15% to 20%. Sequencing was performed on PBMCs, taken on the day of the first yellow fever vaccination. The receptors originated from a man younger than 35 who received the YFV17D yellow fever vaccine.

In its sample, this clonotype was seen a few times. The chain uses TRBV9 and TRBJ2-7; no reliable D call. The CDR3 has 14 amino acids. CDR1 and CDR2 from the germline V gene are SGDLS and YYNGEE. Trimming removed 3 bases from V and 2 bases from J, with 12 bases in between. CDR3 residues: CASSATDDPYEQYV. CDR3 bases: TGTGCCAGCAGCGCCACAGATGACCCCTACGAGCAGTACGTC.

This clonotype has a handful of counts. This chain links TRBV11-2 with TRBJ2-1; D is ambiguous. The CDR3 spans 12 residues. Germline V CDR1 and CDR2: SGHAT, FQNNGV. V lost 5 bases, J lost 7 bases, and 9 bases lay in between. The CDR3 loop is CASSPGSNEQFF. The CDR3 DNA follows: TGTGCCAGCAGCCCTGGGTCAAATGAGCAGTTCTTC.

A few counts support this clonotype. J is TRBJ2-1 and V is TRBV5-1; D not resolved. Trimming pared 4 bases from V and 6 bases from J, leaving 14 bases between. Looked up from germline, CDR1 is SGHRS and CDR2 is YFSETQ. This CDR3 has 14 amino acids. CDR3 amino acids: CASSPHGQINEQFF. For the CDR3, the DNA is TGCGCCAGCAGCCCACACGGGCAGATCAATGAGCAGTTCTTC.

This clonotype was seen just once. This chain uses TRBV6-1 with TRBJ1-5, with TRBD1 matching over 10 bases. V shed 5 bases and J 15 bases; nucleotides not matched to a gene: 13. The CDR3 covers 14 residues. Germline loops: CDR1 MNHNS, CDR2 SASEGT. DNA of the CDR3: TGTGCCAGCAGTCAAGGGACAGGGGAATACGGCCCGCATTTT. Its protein is CASSQGTGEYGPHF.

The sample holds many counts of this clonotype. V and J are TRBV20-1 and TRBJ1-6, with TRBD1 matching 7 bases. The CDR3 has 12 amino acids. CDR1 is DFQATT and CDR2 is SNEGSKA in the germline V gene (reference sequence). As DNA, the CDR3 is TGCAGCGTAGACAGGGTTGATTCACCCCTCCACTTT. It yields the protein CSVDRVDSPLHF.

The V call is TRBV6-1, the J call TRBJ1-6; D unresolved. Germline-derived CDR1 and CDR2 are MNHNS and SASEGT. CDR3 length: 15 amino acids. The V gene lost 7 bases and the J gene lost 0 bases, with 10 bases spanning the gap. DNA for the CDR3: TGTGCCAGCACTCAGGATACCTCCTATAATTCACCCCTCCACTTT. It encodes CASTQDTSYNSPLHF.

There are a few counts of this clonotype. The chain combines TRBV24-1 with TRBJ2-1; TRBD2 is a possible D gene (5 bases). From germline, CDR1 is KGHDR and CDR2 SFDVKD. This CDR3 region has 16 residues. V was trimmed by 4 bases and J by 7 bases, leaving 19 bases between them. The CDR3 sequence is CATSDPPPSGGNEQFF. CDR3 sequence (DNA): TGTGCCACCAGTGACCCTCCTCCAAGTGGCGGGAATGAGCAGTTCTTC.

This clonotype has a handful of counts. The J gene is TRBJ2-3, the V gene TRBV5-1; D remains ambiguous. Germline lookup yields CDR1 SGHRS and CDR2 YFSETQ. V gave up 3 bases and J gave up 1 base, with 15 bases separating them. The CDR3 has 16 residues. The CDR3 region has the DNA TGCGCCAGCAGCTCTGTCGCCTCTAGGGGCACAGATACGCAGTATTTT. This sequence encodes CASSSVASRGTDTQYF.

This clonotype occurred a few times. V and J are TRBV4-3 and TRBJ1-4, with D uncertain. The V end lost 1 base, the J end lost 5 bases, and 11 bases lay between the germline ends. This CDR3 is 15 amino acids long. Germline values: CDR1 LGHNA, CDR2 YSLEER. CDR3 in DNA: TGCGCCAGCAGCCAAGGGTGGTCCCAAAATGAAAAACTGTTTTTT. It codes for CASSQGWSQNEKLFF.

The rearrangement joins TRBV19 to TRBJ1-1; D is unresolved. This CDR3 is built from 13 residues. V was trimmed by 2 bases and J by 0 bases, leaving 4 bases between them. The germline V gene has CDR1 LNHDA and CDR2 SQIVND (reference sequence). CDR3 nucleotide sequence: TGTGCCAGTAGTATAACAATGAACACTGAAGCTTTCTTT. Residues: CASSITMNTEAFF.

This clonotype was observed a handful of times. The chain couples TRBV20-1 to TRBJ2-3; no definite D call. The germline gives CDR1 DFQATT, CDR2 SNEGSKA (reference sequence). CDR3 length: 11 residues. V shed 7 bases and J shed 4 bases, with 9 bases lying between them. The chain's CDR3 is CSGEKADTQYF. The CDR3 DNA follows: TGCAGTGGCGAAAAGGCAGATACGCAGTATTTT.

This rearrangement joins TRBV9 to TRBJ2-1; tentatively, D is TRBD1 (6 bases). Germline V gives CDR1 SGDLS, CDR2 YYNGEE. The CDR3 contains 15 residues. The germline V and J ends were trimmed by 5 bases and 0 bases, with 12 bases remaining between them. The CDR3 reads CASRALDSSYNEQFF. The CDR3 region has the DNA TGTGCCAGCAGAGCCTTGGACAGCTCCTACAATGAGCAGTTCTTC.

The chain recombines TRBV20-1 with TRBJ2-7, with a tentative D call TRBD2 (5 bases). The V gene's germline CDR1 is DFQATT and CDR2 SNEGSKA (reference sequence). Trimming took 4 bases from V and 4 from J, leaving 14 bases between them. The length of the CDR3 is 13 residues. The CDR3 DNA sequence: TGCAGTGCTATGTTAGGTCGAGGGTACGAGCAGTACGTC. Translating gives CSAMLGRGYEQYV.

This clonotype was counted only a few times. The chain combines TRBV4-2 with TRBJ2-7; TRBD2 agrees at 8 bases. V shed 6 bases, J shed 0 bases, and the junction held 7 bases outside the gene matches. The CDR3 extends over 15 amino acids. CDR1 LGHNA and CDR2 YNFKEQ come from the germline V gene. Written as DNA, the CDR3 is TGTGCCAGCAGGCCTGTAGCGGGGAGCTCCTACGAGCAGTACTTC. Protein: CASRPVAGSSYEQYF.

The rearrangement uses TRBV18 and TRBJ1-2, with unresolved D. The CDR3 length is 14 residues. Trimming removed 5 bases from V and 7 bases from J, with 17 bases in between. CDR1 and CDR2 (germline): KGHSH, LQKENI. CDR3 sequence reads: CASSETGFQGGYTF. The CDR3 DNA is TGTGCCAGCTCAGAGACCGGGTTCCAAGGTGGCTACACCTTC. Combining the CDR3 with reference TRBV18 and TRBJ1-2 gives the whole variable domain NAGVMQNPRHLVRRRGQEARLRCSPMKGHSHVYWYRQLPEEGLKFMVYLQKENIIDESGMPKERFSAEFPKEGPSILRIQQVVRGDSAAYFCASSETGFQGGYTFGSGTRLTVV.

This clonotype was found many times. The J gene is TRBJ2-1, the V gene TRBV5-1; tentatively, D is TRBD2 (6 bases). CDR3 length equals 14 residues. The germline gives CDR1 SGHRS, CDR2 YFSETQ. V lost 2 bases to trimming and J lost 5 bases, with 11 bases between them. The DNA of the CDR3 is TGCGCCAGCAGCTTAGGGACTGCCAACAATGAGCAGTTCTTC. Translating it yields CASSLGTANNEQFF.

In DNA form, the CDR3 reads TGTGCCAGTAGTCACAGGGTCCCAAGCAATCAGCCCCAGCATTTT. Translation gives CASSHRVPSNQPQHF. This rearrangement joins TRBV19 to TRBJ1-5, with TRBD1 as a possible D gene (6 bases). Germline values: CDR1 LNHDA, CDR2 SQIVND (reference sequence). V was pared by 5 bases and J by 1 base, with 12 bases between. The CDR3 has 15 amino acids.

This clonotype was counted ten times or more. The chain uses TRBV20-1 and TRBJ1-2; D gene ambiguous. Germline assignment: CDR1 DFQATT and CDR2 SNEGSKA (reference sequence). Trimming left V 1 base short and J 6 bases short, with 15 bases between. CDR3 length: 14 residues. The CDR3 coding sequence is TGCAGTGCTAGAGCTCCGGGAATCTTTGATGGCTACACCTTC. It translates to CSARAPGIFDGYTF.

This clonotype occurred many times. DNA of the CDR3: TGTGCCATCACGTACGAGTATGGAAACACCATATATTTT. It codes for CAITYEYGNTIYF. The V gene is TRBV10-3, the J gene TRBJ1-3; D unclear. The V and J ends lost 7 bases and 3 bases respectively, with 10 bases between them. CDR3 length: 13 amino acids. CDR1 is ENHRY, CDR2 SYGVKD, per germline.

The chain joins TRBV6-1 to TRBJ1-6; D unclear. V dropped 6 bases and J dropped 0 bases, with 15 bases sitting between them. The CDR3 extends over 17 amino acids. Germline V gene lookup returns CDR1 MNHNS and CDR2 SASEGT. The CDR3 nucleotides read TGTGCCAGCAGAAGAATACCGTTGGGCTCCTATAATTCACCCCTCCACTTT. As protein: CASRRIPLGSYNSPLHF.

The table lists this clonotype with a few counts. The chain links TRBV5-1 to TRBJ1-4; TRBD1 might be the D (5 bases). The germline CDR1 and CDR2 sequences are SGHRS and YFSETQ. The CDR3 runs to 15 residues. V shed 4 bases and J shed 5 bases, with 15 bases lying between them. The CDR3 DNA sequence: TGCGCCAGCAGCCGAGGGACGGACCAAAATGAAAAACTGTTTTTT. This translates into CASSRGTDQNEKLFF.

V usage is TRBV10-2 and J usage is TRBJ2-3, with D possibly being TRBD2 (6 bases). The CDR3 covers 18 residues. The V gene's germline CDR1 is WSHSY and CDR2 SAAADI. V lost 5 bases and J 1 base, leaving 22 bases between the germline ends. CDR3 sequence reads: CASSSRERRDFGTDTQYF. The DNA of the CDR3 is TGCGCCAGCAGTTCCCGAGAACGACGGGACTTTGGCACAGATACGCAGTATTTT.

The chain joins TRBV7-4 to TRBJ2-1; 7 positions agree with TRBD1. This CDR3 region has 17 residues. V shed 10 bases, J shed 0 bases, and the junction held 15 bases outside the gene matches. The germline CDR1 and CDR2 sequences are SGHVT and SQSDAQ. CDR3 DNA: TGTGCCACCTGCACCGGACAGGCTTTAGACTCCTACAATGAGCAGTTCTTC. Translating gives CATCTGQALDSYNEQFF.

This clonotype was counted between two and nine times. The V call is TRBV5-1, the J call TRBJ1-1; 9 positions agree with TRBD1. Germline V gene sequence: CDR1 SGHRS, CDR2 YFSETQ. The CDR3 length is 19 residues. The V gene end was trimmed by 6 bases and the J gene end by 4 bases; junction bases not matched to a gene: 22. Written as DNA, the CDR3 is TGCGCCAGCACGCTCCATCCGGGACAGGGCATGATCTGGGGCACTGAAGCTTTCTTT. This encodes CASTLHPGQGMIWGTEAFF.

This clonotype came up a few times. J is TRBJ1-5 and V is TRBV10-2; TRBD1 aligns across 9 bases. The length of the CDR3 is 15 residues. Germline assignment: CDR1 WSHSY and CDR2 SAAADI. J lost 6 bases, V lost 5 bases, and 8 bases had no gene match. CDR3 protein: CASSPRTGVGQPQHF. The CDR3 coding sequence is TGCGCCAGCAGTCCTCGGACAGGGGTAGGTCAGCCCCAGCATTTT.

This chain joins TRBV30 and TRBJ1-2; D ambiguous. V lost 8 bases and J lost 2, with 12 bases in between. Germline values: CDR1 GTSNPN, CDR2 SVGIG (reference sequence). The CDR3 spans 12 residues. This CDR3 reads CAGRVQNYGYTF. In DNA, the CDR3 is TGTGCCGGACGAGTACAGAACTATGGCTACACCTTC.